The source of this T cell receptor (beta chain) is a study of cytomegalovirus exposure and HLA in healthy donors. Points from the study as a whole: Researchers counted 150 to 200 TCR beta chains as cytomegalovirus-associated. Among the CMV-associated chains, three were confirmed in vitro as specific for CMV antigens. When analyzed later, a missense DCLRE1C variant was found to be linked to TCR beta V- and J-gene trimming.

CDR1 and CDR2 from the germline V gene are ENHRY and SYGVKD. V gave up 6 bases and J gave up 9 bases; unmatched junction bases: 4. CDR3 size: 14 residues. Researchers ran the PCR with 60 Vbeta and 13 Jbeta primers. TCRdb's table, derived via immunoSEQ multiplex PCR, lists solely in-frame clones and lacks some. Altogether about 140,000 clones are present, about 66% being singletons, with the ten largest covering roughly 1.7%. As concerns this clone: Its specificity is not known.

The sequence was obtained from a human donor in good health. This chain connects TRBV10-3 to TRBJ1-6, with 11 bases matching TRBD1. The specimen sequenced was PBMCs. The DNA of the CDR3 is TGTGCCATCAGCGCGGACAGGGGGCCTTCACCCCTCCACTTT. Its protein product is CAISADRGPSPLHF.